This T cell receptor beta chain was identified in a study of control samples from healthy donors and cancer patients. CDR3 length: 11 residues. Germline V gene lookup returns CDR1 SGHVS and CDR2 FQNEAQ. V lost 6 bases, J lost 7 bases, and 9 bases lay in between. The protocol was immunoSEQ multiplex PCR, while the TCRdb copy is restricted to in-frame clones and leaves out a portion. The sample yields some 65,000 clones, approximately 88% seen once. The receptor's source is a woman in her fifties or sixties with lung cancer. The chain recombines TRBV7-8 with TRBJ1-1; weak D call: TRBD1 (5 bases). The material sequenced was PBMCs. CDR3 sequence: CASRRGDEAFF. The CDR3 coding sequence is TGTGCCAGCAGGAGAGGGGATGAAGCTTTCTTT.